This T cell receptor (beta chain) appears in the sequencing data of a study of shared clonotypes between healthy human individuals. About the study: There were three CD4 naive, three CD4 memory, two CD8 naive and one CD8 memory plates per donor. Overall study findings and caveats: Generation probabilities of non-shared clonotypes were lower (relative to those shared by all four donors). Larger richness was generally estimated for naive than memory subsets.

Terminally differentiated effector memory CD45RA+ cells were excluded by CCR7 positive selection of CD45RO-negative cells. Researchers divided each subset's genomic DNA evenly across several immunoSEQ plates. Clones were sequenced by immunoSEQ multiplex PCR, and TCRdb holds only the in-frame ones, with some missing. Here the sample spans some 2.1 million clones, 80% to 95% being singletons. For this clone: The antigen is not known.

Germline assignment: CDR1 SEHNR and CDR2 FQNEAQ (reference sequence). V lost 0 bases, J lost 4 bases, and 7 bases lay in between. The CDR3 spans 13 residues. The sequencing input was naive CD8+ T cells from PBMCs. This receptor was taken from a young man in good health. Some clones in this sample may be carry-over from other donors' samples. The chain couples TRBV7-9 to TRBJ2-7; D gene ambiguous. The CDR3 spells CASSLAQMYEQYF. The CDR3 region has the DNA TGTGCCAGCAGCTTAGCGCAGATGTACGAGCAGTACTTC.